This T cell receptor beta chain was sequenced for a study of cytomegalovirus exposure and HLA in healthy donors. In the PCR, 60 Vbeta and 13 Jbeta primers were used. The protocol was immunoSEQ multiplex PCR, while the TCRdb copy is restricted to in-frame clones and leaves out a portion. The repertoire holds fewer than 200,000 clones, with around 68% as singletons. Note on this clone: Its target is not known.

Germline V gene lookup returns CDR1 SNHLY and CDR2 FYNNEI. This CDR3 has 15 residues. The J segment lost 7 bases and the V segment lost 6 bases, leaving 11 bases of the junction unmatched. The study, taken as a whole, reports: Later examination showed HLA-associated TCR beta chains had greater clonal expansion than equally common others. HLA allele associations emerged for roughly 16,000 TCR beta sequences in a later analysis, at 0.05 false discovery rate. Diagnosis of cytomegalovirus status made by the classifier reportedly showed high specificity and sensitivity.

The sample consisted of PBMCs. The clonotype was recovered from a man in his fifties or sixties in good health and CMV-seronegative. The genes are TRBV2 and TRBJ2-1; 8 nucleotides align to TRBD2. Here the CDR3 DNA reads TGTGCCAGCAGCCCGTTTGCGGGGGGCATGAATGAGCAGTTCTTC. This encodes CASSPFAGGMNEQFF.